This record concerns one T cell receptor (beta chain) sequence. Its antigen is still unknown. No base qualities exist here, and no much larger clone lies one base off it. The sample is drawn from a study of control samples from healthy donors and cancer patients (dated by TCRdb to the early 2020s). The trim is 6 bases for V and 0 bases for J, with a gap of 25 bases between the germline ends. Taken from cysteine to phenylalanine, the CDR3 has 19 residues. Of the read, only the CDR3 DNA is kept; its 57 bases are in frame from base 1. CDR1 is given as MNHEY and CDR2 as SMNVEV, both from the germline V gene (reference sequence). Library construction relied on the immunoSEQ multiplex PCR assay. TCRdb holds this immuneACCESS table with in-frame rearrangements only. Some clones are missing; in checked studies, unresolved V genes explain under half, and the rest has no known cause. This sample lists approximately 40,000 clones; 60% to 80% were detected once. The biggest ten clones account for roughly 15% of the sample.

The rearranged segments are TRBV27 and TRBJ2-3; the D gene is perhaps TRBD1 or TRBD2, each of them matching over 5 bases. This receptor was identified in a male donor with melanoma. Sequencing was done on a sample of formalin-fixed, paraffin-embedded tissue. The CDR3 reads CASSLLPEGWGKSTDTQYF. The nucleotide sequence is TGTGCCAGCAGCCTGTTGCCCGAGGGGTGGGGGAAGAGCACAGATACGCAGTATTTT.